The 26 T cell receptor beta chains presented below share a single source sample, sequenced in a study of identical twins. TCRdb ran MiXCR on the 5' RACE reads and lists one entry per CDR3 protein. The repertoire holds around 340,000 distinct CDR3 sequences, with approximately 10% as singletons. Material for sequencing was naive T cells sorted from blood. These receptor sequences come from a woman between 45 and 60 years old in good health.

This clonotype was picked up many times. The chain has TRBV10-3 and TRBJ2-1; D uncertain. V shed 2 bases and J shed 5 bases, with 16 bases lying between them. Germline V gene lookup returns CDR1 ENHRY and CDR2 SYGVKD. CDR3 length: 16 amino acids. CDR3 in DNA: TGTGCCATCAGTGAGGAATGGAGACGATTAGACAATGAGCAGTTCTTC. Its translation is CAISEEWRRLDNEQFF.

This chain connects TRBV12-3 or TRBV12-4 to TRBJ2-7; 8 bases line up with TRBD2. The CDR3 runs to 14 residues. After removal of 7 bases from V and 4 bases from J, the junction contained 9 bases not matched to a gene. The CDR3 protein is CASTRAGDLYEQYF. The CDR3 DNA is TGTGCCAGCACCCGAGCGGGAGACCTATACGAGCAGTACTTC.

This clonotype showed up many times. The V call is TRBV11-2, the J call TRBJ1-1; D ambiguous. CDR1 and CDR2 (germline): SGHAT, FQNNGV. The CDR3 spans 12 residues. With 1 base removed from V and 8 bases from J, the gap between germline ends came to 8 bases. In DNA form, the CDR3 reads TGTGCCAGCAGCTTAGGACGGCTAGAAGCTTTCTTT. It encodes CASSLGRLEAFF.

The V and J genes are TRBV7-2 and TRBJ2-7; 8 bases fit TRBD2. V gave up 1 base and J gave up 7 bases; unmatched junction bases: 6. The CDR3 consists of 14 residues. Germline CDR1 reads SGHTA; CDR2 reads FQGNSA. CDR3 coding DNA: TGTGCCAGCAGCTTAGTTGGGCGGGAGGTTGAGCAGTACTTC. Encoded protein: CASSLVGREVEQYF.

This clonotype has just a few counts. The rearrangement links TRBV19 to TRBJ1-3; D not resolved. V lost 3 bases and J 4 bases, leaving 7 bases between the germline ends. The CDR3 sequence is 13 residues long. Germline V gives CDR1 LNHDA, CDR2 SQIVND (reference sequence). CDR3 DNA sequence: TGTGCCAGTAGTATGCGTGACGGAAACACCATATATTTT. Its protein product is CASSMRDGNTIYF.

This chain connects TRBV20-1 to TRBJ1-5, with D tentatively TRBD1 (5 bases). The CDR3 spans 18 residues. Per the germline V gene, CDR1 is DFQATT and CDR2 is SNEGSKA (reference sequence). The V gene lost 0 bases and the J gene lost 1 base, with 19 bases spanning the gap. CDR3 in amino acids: CSARDPQAVGVSNQPQHF. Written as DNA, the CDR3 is TGCAGTGCTAGAGACCCCCAAGCGGTAGGGGTAAGCAATCAGCCCCAGCATTTT.

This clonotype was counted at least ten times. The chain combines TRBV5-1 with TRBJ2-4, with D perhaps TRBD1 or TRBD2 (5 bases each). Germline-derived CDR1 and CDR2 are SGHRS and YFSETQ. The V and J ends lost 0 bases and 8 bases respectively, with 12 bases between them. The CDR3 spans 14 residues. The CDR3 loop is CASSLGAGTDIQYF. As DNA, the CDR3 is TGCGCCAGCAGCTTGGGGGCAGGGACGGACATTCAGTACTTC.

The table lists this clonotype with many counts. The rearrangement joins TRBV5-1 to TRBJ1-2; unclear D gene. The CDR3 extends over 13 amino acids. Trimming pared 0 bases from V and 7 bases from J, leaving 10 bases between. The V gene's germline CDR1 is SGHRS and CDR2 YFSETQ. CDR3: CASSLVGNPGYTF. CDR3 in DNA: TGCGCCAGCAGCTTGGTTGGAAACCCTGGCTACACCTTC.

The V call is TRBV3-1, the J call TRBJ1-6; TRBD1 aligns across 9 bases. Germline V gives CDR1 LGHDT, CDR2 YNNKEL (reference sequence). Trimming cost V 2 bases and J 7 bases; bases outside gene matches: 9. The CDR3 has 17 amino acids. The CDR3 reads CASSQFPTGTGNSPLHF. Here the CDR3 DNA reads TGTGCCAGCAGCCAATTTCCGACCGGGACAGGGAATTCACCCCTCCACTTT.

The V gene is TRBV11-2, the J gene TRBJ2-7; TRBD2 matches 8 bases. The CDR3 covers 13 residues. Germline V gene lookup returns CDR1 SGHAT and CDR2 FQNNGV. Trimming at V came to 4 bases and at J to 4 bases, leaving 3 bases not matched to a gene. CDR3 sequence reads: CASSSGLVYEQYF. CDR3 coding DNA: TGTGCCAGCAGCTCGGGACTAGTATACGAGCAGTACTTC.

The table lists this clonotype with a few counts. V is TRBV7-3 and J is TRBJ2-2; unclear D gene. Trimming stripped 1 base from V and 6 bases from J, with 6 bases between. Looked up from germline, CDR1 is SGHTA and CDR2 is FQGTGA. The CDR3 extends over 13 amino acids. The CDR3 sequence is CASSLKSSGELFF. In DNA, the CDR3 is TGTGCCAGCAGCTTAAAGAGTTCCGGGGAGCTGTTTTTT.

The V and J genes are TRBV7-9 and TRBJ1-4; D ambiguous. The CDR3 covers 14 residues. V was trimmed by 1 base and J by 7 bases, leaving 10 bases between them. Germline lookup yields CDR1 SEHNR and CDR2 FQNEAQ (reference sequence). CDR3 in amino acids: CASSLDAGGEKLFF. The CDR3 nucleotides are TGTGCCAGCAGCTTAGACGCTGGAGGTGAAAAACTGTTTTTT.

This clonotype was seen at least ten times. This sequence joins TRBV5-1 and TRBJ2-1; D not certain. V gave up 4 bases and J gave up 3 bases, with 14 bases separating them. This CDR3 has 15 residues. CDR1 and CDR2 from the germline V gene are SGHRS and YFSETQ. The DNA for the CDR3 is TGCGCCAGCAGCCGATCAGAAATGTACTACAATGAGCAGTTCTTC. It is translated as CASSRSEMYYNEQFF.

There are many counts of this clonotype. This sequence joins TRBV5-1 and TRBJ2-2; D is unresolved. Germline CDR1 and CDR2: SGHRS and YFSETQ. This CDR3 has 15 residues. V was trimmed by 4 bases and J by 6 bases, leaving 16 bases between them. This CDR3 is CASSTIKAISGELFF. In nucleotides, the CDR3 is TGCGCCAGCAGCACGATTAAGGCCATTTCCGGGGAGCTGTTTTTT.

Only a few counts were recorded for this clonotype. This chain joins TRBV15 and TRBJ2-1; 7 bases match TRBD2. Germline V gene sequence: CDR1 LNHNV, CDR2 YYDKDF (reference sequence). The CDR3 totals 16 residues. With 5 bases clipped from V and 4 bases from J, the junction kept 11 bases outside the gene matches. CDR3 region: CATSQTGTTIYNEQFF. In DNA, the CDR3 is TGTGCCACCAGCCAAACCGGGACTACGATTTACAATGAGCAGTTCTTC.

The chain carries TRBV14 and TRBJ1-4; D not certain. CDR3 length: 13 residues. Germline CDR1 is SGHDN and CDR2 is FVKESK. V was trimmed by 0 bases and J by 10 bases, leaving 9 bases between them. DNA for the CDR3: TGTGCCAGCAGCCAAGATTTACGGGGAAAACTGTTTTTT. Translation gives CASSQDLRGKLFF. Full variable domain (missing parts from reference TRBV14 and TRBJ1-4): EAGVTQFPSHSVIEKGQTVTLRCDPISGHDNLYWYRRVMGKEIKFLLHFVKESKQDESGMPNNRFLAERTGGTYSTLKVQPAELEDSGVYFCASSQDLRGKLFFGSGTQLSVL.

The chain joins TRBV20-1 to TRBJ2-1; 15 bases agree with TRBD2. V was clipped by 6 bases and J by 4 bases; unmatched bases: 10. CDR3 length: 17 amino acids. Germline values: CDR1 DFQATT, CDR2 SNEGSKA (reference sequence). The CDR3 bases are TGCAGTGCCCATGGACTAGCGGGAGGGGGGGCATACAATGAGCAGTTCTTC. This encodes CSAHGLAGGGAYNEQFF.

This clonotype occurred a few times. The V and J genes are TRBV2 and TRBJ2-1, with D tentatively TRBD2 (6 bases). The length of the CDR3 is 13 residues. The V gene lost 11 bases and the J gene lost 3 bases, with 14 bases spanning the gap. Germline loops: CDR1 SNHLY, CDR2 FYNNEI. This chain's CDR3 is CAGGEFVYNEQFF. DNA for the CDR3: TGTGCCGGCGGGGAGTTCGTCTACAATGAGCAGTTCTTC. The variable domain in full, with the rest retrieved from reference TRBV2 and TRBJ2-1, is EPEVTQTPSHQVTQMGQEVILRCVPISNHLYFYWYRQILGQKVEFLVSFYNNEISEKSEIFDDQFSVERPDGSNFTLKIRSTKLEDSAMYFCAGGEFVYNEQFFGPGTRLTVL.

DNA for the CDR3: TGTGCCAGTCGCGTAGCGGGAGGAGGGGTCAATGAGCAGTTCTTC. Translated, it gives CASRVAGGGVNEQFF. The V gene is TRBV19, the J gene TRBJ2-1; 10 bases fit TRBD2. The CDR3 spans 15 residues. V trimming: 8 bases; J trimming: 6 bases; junction bases outside the gene matches: 10. CDR1 is LNHDA, CDR2 SQIVND, per germline (reference sequence).

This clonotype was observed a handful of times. The CDR3 loop is CASSGQPLGTQYF. CDR3 DNA: TGCGCCAGCAGTGGACAACCATTGGGGACCCAGTACTTC. The chain carries TRBV5-1 and TRBJ2-5; weak D call: TRBD1 (5 bases). Trimming stripped 5 bases from V and 7 bases from J, with 15 bases between. In germline, CDR1 is SGHRS, CDR2 YFSETQ. This CDR3 contains 13 residues.

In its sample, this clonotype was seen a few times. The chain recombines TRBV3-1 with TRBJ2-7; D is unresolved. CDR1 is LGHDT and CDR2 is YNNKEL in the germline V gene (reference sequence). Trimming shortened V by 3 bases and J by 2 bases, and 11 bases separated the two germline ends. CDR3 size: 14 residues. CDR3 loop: CASSHAGAPYEQYV. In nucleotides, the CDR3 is TGTGCCAGCAGCCACGCTGGTGCCCCCTACGAGCAGTACGTC.

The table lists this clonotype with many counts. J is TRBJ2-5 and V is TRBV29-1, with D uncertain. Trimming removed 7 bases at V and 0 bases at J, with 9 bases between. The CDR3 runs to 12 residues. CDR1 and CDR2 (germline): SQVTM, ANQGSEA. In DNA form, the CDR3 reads TGCAGCGCAACTACCAACCAAGAGACCCAGTACTTC. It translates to CSATTNQETQYF. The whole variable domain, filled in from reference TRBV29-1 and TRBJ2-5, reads SAVISQKPSRDICQRGTSLTIQCQVDSQVTMMFWYRQQPGQSLTLIATANQGSEATYESGFVIDKFPISRPNLTFSTLTVSNMSPEDSSIYLCSATTNQETQYFGPGTRLLVL.

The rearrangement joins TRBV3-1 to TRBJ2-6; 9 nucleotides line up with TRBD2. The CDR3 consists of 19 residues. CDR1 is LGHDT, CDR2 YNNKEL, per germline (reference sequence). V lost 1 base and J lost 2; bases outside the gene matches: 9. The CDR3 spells CASSQVYKLAGTGANVLTF. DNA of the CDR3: TGTGCCAGCAGCCAAGTTTATAAGCTAGCGGGGACTGGGGCCAACGTCCTGACTTTC.

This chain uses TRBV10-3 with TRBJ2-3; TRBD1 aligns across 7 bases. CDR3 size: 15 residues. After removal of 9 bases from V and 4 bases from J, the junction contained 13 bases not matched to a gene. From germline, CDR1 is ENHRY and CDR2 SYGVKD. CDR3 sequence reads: CAMSETGPPADTQYF. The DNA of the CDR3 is TGTGCCATGAGCGAGACAGGGCCCCCTGCAGATACGCAGTATTTT.

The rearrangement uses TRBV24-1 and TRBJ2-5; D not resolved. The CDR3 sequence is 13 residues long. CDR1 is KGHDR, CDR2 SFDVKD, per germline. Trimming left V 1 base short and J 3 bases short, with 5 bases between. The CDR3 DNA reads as TGTGCCACCAGTGATTTATGGGAAGAGACCCAGTACTTC. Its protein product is CATSDLWEETQYF.

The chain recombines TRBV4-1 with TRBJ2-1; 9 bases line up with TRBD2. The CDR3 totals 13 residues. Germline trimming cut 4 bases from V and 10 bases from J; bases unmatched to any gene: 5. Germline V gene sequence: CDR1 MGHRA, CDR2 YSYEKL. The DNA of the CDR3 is TGCGCCAGCAGCCCCTCTAGCGGGAAGGAGCAGTTCTTC. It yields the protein CASSPSSGKEQFF.